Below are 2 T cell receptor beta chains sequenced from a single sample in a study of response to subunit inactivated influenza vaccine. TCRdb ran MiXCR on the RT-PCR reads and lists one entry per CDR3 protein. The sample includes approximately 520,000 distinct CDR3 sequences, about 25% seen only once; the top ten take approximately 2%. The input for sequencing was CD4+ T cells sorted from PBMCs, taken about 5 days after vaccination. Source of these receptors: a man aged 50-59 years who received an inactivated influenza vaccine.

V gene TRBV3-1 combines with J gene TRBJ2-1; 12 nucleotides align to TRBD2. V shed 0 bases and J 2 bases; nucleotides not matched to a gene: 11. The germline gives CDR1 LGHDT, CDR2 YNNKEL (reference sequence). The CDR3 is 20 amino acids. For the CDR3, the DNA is TGTGCCAGCAGCCAAGATCCCCCGTACTCTAGCGGGGGGGCCTACAATGAGCAGTTCTTC. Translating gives CASSQDPPYSSGGAYNEQFF.

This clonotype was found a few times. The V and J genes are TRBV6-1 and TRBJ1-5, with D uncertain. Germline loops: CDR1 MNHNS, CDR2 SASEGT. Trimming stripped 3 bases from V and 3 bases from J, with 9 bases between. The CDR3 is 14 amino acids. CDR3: CASSDREFNQPQHF. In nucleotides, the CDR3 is TGTGCCAGCAGTGACAGAGAATTCAATCAGCCCCAGCATTTT.